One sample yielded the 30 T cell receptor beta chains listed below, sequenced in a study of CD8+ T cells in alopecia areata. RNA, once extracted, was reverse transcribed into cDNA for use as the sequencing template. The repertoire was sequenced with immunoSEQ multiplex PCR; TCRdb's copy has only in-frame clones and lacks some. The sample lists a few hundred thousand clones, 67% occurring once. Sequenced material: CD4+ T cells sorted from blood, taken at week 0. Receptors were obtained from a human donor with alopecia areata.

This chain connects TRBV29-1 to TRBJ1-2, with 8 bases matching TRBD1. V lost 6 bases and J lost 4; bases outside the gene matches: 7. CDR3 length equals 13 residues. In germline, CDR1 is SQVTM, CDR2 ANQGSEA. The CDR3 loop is CSVETGASYGYTF. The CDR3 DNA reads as TGCAGCGTAGAGACAGGGGCAAGCTATGGCTACACCTTC.

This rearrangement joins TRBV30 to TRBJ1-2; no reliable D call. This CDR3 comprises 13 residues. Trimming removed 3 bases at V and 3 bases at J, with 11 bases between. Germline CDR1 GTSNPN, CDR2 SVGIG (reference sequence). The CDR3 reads CAWRGLLDYGYTF. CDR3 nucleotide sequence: TGTGCCTGGAGGGGCCTTCTCGACTATGGCTACACCTTC.

The CDR3 DNA is TGTGCCAGCTCAGCGCCGGGACAGGGACTTTACAATGAGCAGTTCTTC. This translates into CASSAPGQGLYNEQFF. This sequence joins TRBV18 and TRBJ2-1; 9 bases are a match to TRBD1. The junction had 9 bases not matched to a gene; V was cut back by 5 bases and J by 4 bases. There are 16 residues in the CDR3. CDR1 is KGHSH and CDR2 is LQKENI in the germline V gene. Filled out from reference TRBV18 and TRBJ2-1, the complete variable domain reads NAGVMQNPRHLVRRRGQEARLRCSPMKGHSHVYWYRQLPEEGLKFMVYLQKENIIDESGMPKERFSAEFPKEGPSILRIQQVVRGDSAAYFCASSAPGQGLYNEQFFGPGTRLTVL.

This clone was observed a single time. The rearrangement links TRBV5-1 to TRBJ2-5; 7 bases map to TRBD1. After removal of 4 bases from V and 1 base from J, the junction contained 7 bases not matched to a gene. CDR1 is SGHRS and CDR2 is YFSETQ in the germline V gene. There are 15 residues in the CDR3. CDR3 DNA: TGCGCCAGCAGCCCCTCAACAGGGGCCCAAGAGACCCAGTACTTC. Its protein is CASSPSTGAQETQYF.

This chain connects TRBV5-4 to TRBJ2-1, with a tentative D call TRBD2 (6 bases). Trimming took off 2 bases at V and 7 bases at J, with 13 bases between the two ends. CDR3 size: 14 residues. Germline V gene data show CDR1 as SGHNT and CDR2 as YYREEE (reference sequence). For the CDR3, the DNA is TGTGCCAGCAGCTTCACCCCTAGCGATAATGAGCAGTTCTTC. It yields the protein CASSFTPSDNEQFF.

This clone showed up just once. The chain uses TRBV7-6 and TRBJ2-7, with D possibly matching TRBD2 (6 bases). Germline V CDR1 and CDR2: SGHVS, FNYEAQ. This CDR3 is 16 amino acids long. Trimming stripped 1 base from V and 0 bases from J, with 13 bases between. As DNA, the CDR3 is TGTGCCAGCAGCTTAGACGGAGGGGCAGGCTCCTACGAGCAGTACTTC. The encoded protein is CASSLDGGAGSYEQYF.

The CDR3 loop is CSVREGVRNQPQHF. Here the CDR3 DNA reads TGCAGCGTTCGGGAGGGTGTCCGCAATCAGCCCCAGCATTTT. The chain couples TRBV29-1 to TRBJ1-5; D is unclear. Trimming left V 5 bases short and J 2 bases short, with 13 bases between. The CDR3 has 14 amino acids. CDR1 and CDR2 from the germline V gene are SQVTM and ANQGSEA.

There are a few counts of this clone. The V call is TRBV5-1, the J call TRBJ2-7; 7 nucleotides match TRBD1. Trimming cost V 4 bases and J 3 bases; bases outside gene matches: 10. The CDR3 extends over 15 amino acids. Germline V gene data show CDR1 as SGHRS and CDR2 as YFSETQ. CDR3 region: CASSTDPGQHYEQYF. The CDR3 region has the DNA TGCGCCAGCAGCACGGATCCGGGACAGCACTACGAGCAGTACTTC.

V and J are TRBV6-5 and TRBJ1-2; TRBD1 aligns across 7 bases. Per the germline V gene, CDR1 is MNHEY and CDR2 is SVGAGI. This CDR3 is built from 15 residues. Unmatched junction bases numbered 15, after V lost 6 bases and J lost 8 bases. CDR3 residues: CASSLRGQKRGGYTF. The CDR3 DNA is TGTGCCAGCAGCCTCAGGGGACAGAAAAGGGGAGGCTACACCTTC.

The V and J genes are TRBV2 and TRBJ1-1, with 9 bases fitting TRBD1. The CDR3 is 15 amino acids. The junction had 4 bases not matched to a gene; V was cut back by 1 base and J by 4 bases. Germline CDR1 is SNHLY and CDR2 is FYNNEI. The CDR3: CASSEGDREGTEAFF. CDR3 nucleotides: TGTGCCAGCAGTGAAGGGGACAGGGAAGGCACTGAAGCTTTCTTT.

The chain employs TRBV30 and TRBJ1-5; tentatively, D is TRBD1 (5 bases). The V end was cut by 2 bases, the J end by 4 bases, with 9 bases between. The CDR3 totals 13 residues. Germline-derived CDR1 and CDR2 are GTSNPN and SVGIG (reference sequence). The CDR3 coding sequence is TGTGCCTGGAGTTATGACAGAAATCAGCCCCAGCATTTT. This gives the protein CAWSYDRNQPQHF.

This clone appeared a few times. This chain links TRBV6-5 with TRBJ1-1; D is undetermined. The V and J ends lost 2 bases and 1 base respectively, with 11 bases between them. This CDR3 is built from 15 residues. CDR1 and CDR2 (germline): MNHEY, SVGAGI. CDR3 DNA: TGTGCCAGCAGTTACACCCCACTGGGGAACACTGAAGCTTTCTTT. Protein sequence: CASSYTPLGNTEAFF.

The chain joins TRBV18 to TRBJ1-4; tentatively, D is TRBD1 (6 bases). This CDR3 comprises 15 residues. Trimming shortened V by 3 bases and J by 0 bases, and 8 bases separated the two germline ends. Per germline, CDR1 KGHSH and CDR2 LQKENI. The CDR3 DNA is TGTGCCAGCTCACCGGGGGGCGCAACTAATGAAAAACTGTTTTTT. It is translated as CASSPGGATNEKLFF.

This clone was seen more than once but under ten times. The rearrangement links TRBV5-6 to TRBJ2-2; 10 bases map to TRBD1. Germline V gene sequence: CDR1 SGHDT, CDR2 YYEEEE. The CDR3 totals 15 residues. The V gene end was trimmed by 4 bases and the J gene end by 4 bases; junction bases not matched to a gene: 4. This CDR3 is CASSTTGGGTGELFF. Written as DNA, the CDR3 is TGTGCCAGCAGCACGACAGGGGGCGGCACCGGGGAGCTGTTTTTT.

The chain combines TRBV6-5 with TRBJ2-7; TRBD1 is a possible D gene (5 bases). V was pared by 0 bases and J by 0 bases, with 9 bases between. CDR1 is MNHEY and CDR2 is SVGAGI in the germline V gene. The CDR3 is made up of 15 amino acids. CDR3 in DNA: TGTGCCAGCAGTTACTCGTATGACAGCTCCTACGAGCAGTACTTC. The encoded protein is CASSYSYDSSYEQYF.

The CDR3 loop is CASSRGVGSYEQYF. DNA of the CDR3: TGTGCCAGCAGCCGGGGGGTCGGCTCCTACGAGCAGTACTTC. The rearrangement joins TRBV7-9 to TRBJ2-7; TRBD2 matches 7 bases. This CDR3 has 14 residues. Germline lookup yields CDR1 SEHNR and CDR2 FQNEAQ (reference sequence). V lost 5 bases, J lost 0 bases, and 4 bases stayed unmatched.

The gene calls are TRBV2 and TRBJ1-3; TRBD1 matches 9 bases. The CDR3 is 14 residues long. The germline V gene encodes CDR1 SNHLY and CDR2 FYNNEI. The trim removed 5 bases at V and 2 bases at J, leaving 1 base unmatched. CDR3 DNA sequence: TGTGCCAGCAGTACAGGGGGCCCTGGAAACACCATATATTTT. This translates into CASSTGGPGNTIYF.

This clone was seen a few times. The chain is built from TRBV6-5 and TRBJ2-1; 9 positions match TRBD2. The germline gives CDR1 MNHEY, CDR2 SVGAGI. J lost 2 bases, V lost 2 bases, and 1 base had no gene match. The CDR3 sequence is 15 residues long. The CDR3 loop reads CASSYGGGAYNEQFF. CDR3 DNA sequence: TGTGCCAGCAGTTACGGCGGGGGGGCCTACAATGAGCAGTTCTTC.

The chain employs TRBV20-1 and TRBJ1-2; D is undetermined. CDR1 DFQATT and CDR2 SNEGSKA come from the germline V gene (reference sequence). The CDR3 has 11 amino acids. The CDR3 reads CTPGANYGYTF. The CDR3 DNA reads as TGCACTCCTGGGGCTAACTATGGCTACACCTTC.

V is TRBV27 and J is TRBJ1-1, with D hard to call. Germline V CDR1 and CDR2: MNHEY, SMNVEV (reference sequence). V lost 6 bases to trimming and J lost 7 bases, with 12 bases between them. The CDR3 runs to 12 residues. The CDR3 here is CASSLTGGEAFF. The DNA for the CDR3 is TGTGCCAGCAGCCTTACGGGAGGTGAAGCTTTCTTT.

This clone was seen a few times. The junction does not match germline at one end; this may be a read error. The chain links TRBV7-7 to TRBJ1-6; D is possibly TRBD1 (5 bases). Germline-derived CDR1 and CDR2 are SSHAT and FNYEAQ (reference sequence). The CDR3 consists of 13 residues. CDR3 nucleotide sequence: TGTGCTAGCAGCTTAGCGTTGGGGGCACCCCTCCACTTT. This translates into CASSLALGAPLHF.

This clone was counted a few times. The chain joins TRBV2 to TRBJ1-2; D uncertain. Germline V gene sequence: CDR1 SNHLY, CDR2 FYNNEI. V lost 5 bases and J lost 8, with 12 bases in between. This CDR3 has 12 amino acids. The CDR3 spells CASSPAGRGYTF. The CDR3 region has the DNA TGTGCCAGCAGTCCTGCAGGACGAGGCTACACCTTC. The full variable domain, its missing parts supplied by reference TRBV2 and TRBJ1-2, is EPEVTQTPSHQVTQMGQEVILRCVPISNHLYFYWYRQILGQKVEFLVSFYNNEISEKSEIFDDQFSVERPDGSNFTLKIRSTKLEDSAMYFCASSPAGRGYTFGSGTRLTVV.

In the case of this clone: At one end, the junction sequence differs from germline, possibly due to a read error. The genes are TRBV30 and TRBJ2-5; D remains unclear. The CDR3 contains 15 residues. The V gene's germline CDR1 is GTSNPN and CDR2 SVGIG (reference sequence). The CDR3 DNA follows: TGTGCCTGGAGTCCACTCACGACCGCCCAAGGGACCCAGTACTTC. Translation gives CAWSPLTTAQGTQYF.

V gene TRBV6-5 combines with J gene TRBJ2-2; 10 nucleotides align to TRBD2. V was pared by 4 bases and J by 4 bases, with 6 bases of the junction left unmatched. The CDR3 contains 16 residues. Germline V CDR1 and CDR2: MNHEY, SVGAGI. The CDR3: CASSSGTSVATGELFF. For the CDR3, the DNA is TGTGCCAGCAGTTCTGGGACTAGCGTCGCCACCGGGGAGCTGTTTTTT.

The CDR3 nucleotides are TGCAGCGTTGAAGCGGAGGGCGGTTACGAGCAGTACTTC. Translating gives CSVEAEGGYEQYF. The chain employs TRBV29-1 and TRBJ2-7; possibly TRBD2 for D (6 bases). From germline, CDR1 is SQVTM and CDR2 ANQGSEA. The CDR3 length is 13 residues. V lost 1 base and J 4 bases, leaving 11 bases between the germline ends.

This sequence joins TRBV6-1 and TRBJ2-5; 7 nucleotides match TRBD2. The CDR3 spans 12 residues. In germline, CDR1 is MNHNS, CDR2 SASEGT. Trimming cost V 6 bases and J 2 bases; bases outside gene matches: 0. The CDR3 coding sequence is TGTGCCAGCAGGGGACTACAAGAGACCCAGTACTTC. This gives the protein CASRGLQETQYF.

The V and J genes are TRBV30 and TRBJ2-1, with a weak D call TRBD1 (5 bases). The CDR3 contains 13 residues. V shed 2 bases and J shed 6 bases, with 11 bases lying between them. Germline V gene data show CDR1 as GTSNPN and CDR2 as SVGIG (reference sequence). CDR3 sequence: CAWSSLRGNEQFF. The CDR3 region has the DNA TGTGCCTGGAGTTCACTAAGGGGCAATGAGCAGTTCTTC.

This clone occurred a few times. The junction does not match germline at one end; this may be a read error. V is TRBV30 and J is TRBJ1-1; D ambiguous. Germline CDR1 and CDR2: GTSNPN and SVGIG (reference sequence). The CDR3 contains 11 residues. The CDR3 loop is CAGRARVEAFF. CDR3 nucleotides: TGTGCCGGGAGGGCTAGAGTCGAAGCTTTCTTT.

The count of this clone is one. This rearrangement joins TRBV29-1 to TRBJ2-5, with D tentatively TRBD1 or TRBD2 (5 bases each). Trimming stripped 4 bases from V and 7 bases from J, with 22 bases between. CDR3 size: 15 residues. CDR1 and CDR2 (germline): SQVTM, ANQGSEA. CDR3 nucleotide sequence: TGCAGCGTTGCGGCGGTACCCGGGACCCCCGTGACCCAGTACTTC. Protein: CSVAAVPGTPVTQYF. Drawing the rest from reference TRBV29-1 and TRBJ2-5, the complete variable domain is SAVISQKPSRDICQRGTSLTIQCQVDSQVTMMFWYRQQPGQSLTLIATANQGSEATYESGFVIDKFPISRPNLTFSTLTVSNMSPEDSSIYLCSVAAVPGTPVTQYFGPGTRLLVL.

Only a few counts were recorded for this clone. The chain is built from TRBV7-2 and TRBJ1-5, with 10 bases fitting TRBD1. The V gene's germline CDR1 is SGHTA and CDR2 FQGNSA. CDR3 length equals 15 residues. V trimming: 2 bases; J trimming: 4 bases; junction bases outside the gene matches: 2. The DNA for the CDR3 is TGTGCCAGCAGCTTATGGGGACAGGGGAATCAGCCCCAGCATTTT. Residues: CASSLWGQGNQPQHF.